This TCR beta chain was observed in a study of shared clonotypes between healthy human individuals. In the study overall: The cohort had two women and three men, ages 18 to 49.

As regards this clone: Its matching antigen is unknown.

The sorted-subset replicate PCRs were given roughly 200 ng DNA, which is 30,000 to 35,000 T cell genomes. Only in-frame clones appear in the TCRdb table, and some are missing; sequencing was by immunoSEQ multiplex PCR. The data contain about 2,100,000 clones, 93% of them singletons. General study points: Non-shared clonotypes had lower generation probabilities than those shared by all four donors. Tissue TCR repertoires likely differ from these blood-only repertoires.

Terminally differentiated effector memory CD45RA+ cells were excluded by CCR7 positive selection of CD45RO-negative cells. The sequenced sample was naive CD8+ T cells from PBMCs. The origin of this receptor is a man aged 18 to 29 in good health. Some clones in this sample may be carry-over from other donors' samples.

CDR3: CASSLARGVTEAFF. In DNA, the CDR3 is TGTGCCAGCAGCTTAGCCAGGGGGGTCACTGAAGCTTTCTTT. The chain uses TRBV7-9 and TRBJ1-1, with 7 nucleotides matching TRBD1. V lost 0 bases to trimming and J lost 4 bases; unmatched junction nucleotides: 2. This CDR3 has 14 residues. Germline-derived CDR1 and CDR2 are SEHNR and FQNEAQ (reference sequence).